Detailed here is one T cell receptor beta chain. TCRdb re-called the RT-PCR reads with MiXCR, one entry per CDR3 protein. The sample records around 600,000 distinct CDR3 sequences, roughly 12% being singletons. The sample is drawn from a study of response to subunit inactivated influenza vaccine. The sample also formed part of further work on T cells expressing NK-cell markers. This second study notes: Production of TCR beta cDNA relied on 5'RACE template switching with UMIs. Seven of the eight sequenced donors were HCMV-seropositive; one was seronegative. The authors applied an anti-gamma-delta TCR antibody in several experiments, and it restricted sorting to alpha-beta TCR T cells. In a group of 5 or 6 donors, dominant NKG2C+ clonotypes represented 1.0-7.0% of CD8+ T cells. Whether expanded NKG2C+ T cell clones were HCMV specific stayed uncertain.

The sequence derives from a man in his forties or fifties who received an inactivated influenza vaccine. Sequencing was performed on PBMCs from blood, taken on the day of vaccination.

The CDR3 loop is CAIRGDSSGSEQFF. Here the CDR3 DNA reads TGTGCCATCAGAGGGGACTCGAGCGGGAGTGAGCAGTTCTTC. This chain joins TRBV10-3 and TRBJ2-1; 8 bases map to TRBD2. The CDR3 has 14 residues. Germline CDR1 is ENHRY and CDR2 is SYGVKD. The V segment lost 6 bases and the J segment 9 bases; nucleotides outside the gene matches: 10.